This TCR beta chain was captured in a study of blood T cell repertoires in COVID-19 (dated by TCRdb to 2020 to 2022). As for the study more broadly: The collaborator samples originated in the United States, Italy and Spain and spanned the acute and convalescent phases of COVID-19. Where HLA class I and class II types were available, the types were taken from metadata supplied by the sample provider, not from assay-based typing. Deeply sampled blood TCRbeta repertoires from subjects exposed to, actively infected with, or recovered from COVID-19 were included in the dataset. The material from the prospective study consisted of cDNA or gDNA derived from T cells, B-cell-depleted T cells, or PBMCs. A de-identified subject ID, COVID-19 status, age in years and sex were almost always included in the sample metadata. The repertoires were released in a freely available public database intended as a resource for research on the immune response to SARS-CoV-2. Samples came from the ongoing ImmuneRACE study (first 160 participants) plus 1,254 subjects from 6 global collaborators. On the study overall, not on this receptor specifically: Clinical and demographic metadata were provided uncurated, with the amount varying by source and participant.

TCRbeta CDR3 regions were amplified from genomic DNA using the immunoSEQ Assay, a bias-controlled multiplex PCR. The original pipeline was this. The number of nucleated cells in each sample was estimated from the amplification of reference gene primers within the assay. To quantify the absolute abundance of each unique TCRbeta CDR3 rearrangement, sequence reads were collapsed and filtered. Productive Simpson clonality was computed per sample as the square root of Simpson's diversity index over productive rearrangements. The immuneACCESS repertoire file appears here via TCRdb, limited to in-frame rearrangements. These files lack a portion of the clones; in checked studies, under half of the deficit traces to unresolved V genes, and the cause of the others is not known. V, J and clone size are taken as reported in that table, and D and trimming were inferred from the DNA itself. A total of about 240,000 clones appear in this sample, around 90% of them only once. Jointly, the top ten make up roughly 0.8% of the sample.

V was cut back by 5 bases and J by 2 bases, leaving a gap of 19 bases between them. The CDR3 runs 17 residues from the cysteine to the phenylalanine. Only CDR3 DNA remains: 51 bases, in frame from the first base. Looking up the germline V gene yields CDR1 SGHVT and CDR2 SQSDAQ. About this clone: This clone's antigen is unknown. The record has no base qualities; no much larger clone is one base away.

One collaborating source in Seattle enrolled patients while the patients were actively infected and followed the patients over time throughout the course of disease. Collaborating institutions collected whole blood in K2EDTA tubes following their own protocols. Collaborator samples were shipped for TCRbeta analysis as frozen whole blood, isolated PBMCs, or DNA extracted from either sample type. The TCR sequence derives from a young man with COVID-19, enrolled during active disease. The specimen was peripheral blood. The chain is encoded by TRBV7-4 joined to TRBJ1-5, with TRBD1 as a weak D call on 5 bases. Here the CDR3 is given as CASSPGGGRRGNQPQHF. The nucleotide sequence reads as follows: TGTGCCAGCAGCCCCGGGGGAGGGAGAAGGGGCAATCAGCCCCAGCATTTT. With the portions outside the CDR3 filled from the reference TRBV7-4 and TRBJ1-5 genes, the complete variable region becomes GAGVSQSPRYKVAKRGRDVALRCDSISGHVTLYWYRQTLGQGSEVLTYSQSDAQRDKSGRPSGRFSAERPERSVSTLKIQRTEQGDSAVYLCASSPGGGRRGNQPQHFGDGTRLSIL.